The clone carrying this T cell receptor (beta chain) was observed a handful of times. The antigen is undetermined. TCRdb re-analysed the 5' RACE reads in MiXCR, keeping a single row per CDR3 protein. The profile shows about 550,000 distinct CDR3 sequences, under 25% of them singletons. Germline loops: CDR1 SGDLS, CDR2 YYNGEE. With 0 bases removed from V and 6 bases from J, the gap between germline ends came to 3 bases. The CDR3 runs 11 residues. This entry is derived from a study of identical twins. Overall study findings and caveats: Beta clonotypes that were abundant in cord blood contained fewer insertions, a pattern absent from memory repertoires.

A further study also used this sample, focusing on yellow fever vaccine responses in identical twins.

This TCR was recovered from a woman younger than 35 in good health. Input material: CD4+ T cells sorted from blood. V is TRBV9 and J is TRBJ2-5; D not resolved. The CDR3 DNA is TGTGCCAGCAGCGTAGGTCAGACCCAGTACTTC. Translating it yields CASSVGQTQYF.